This entry describes one T cell receptor (beta chain). Its recognized antigen is unknown. The junction and the germline gene differ at one end; a read error may be behind it. For CDR1 and CDR2, the germline V gene lists SGHRS and YFSETQ. The cysteine opens and the phenylalanine closes a CDR3 of 14 amino acids. Just CDR3 DNA is preserved here, 42 bases in frame from base 1. The entry originates in a study of shared clonotypes between healthy human individuals (dated by TCRdb to 2018 to 2020). A note on the overall study: The cohort comprised two women and a few men aged 18 to 49 years. For each donor, CD4 naive and CD4 memory were each run on three plates, CD8 naive on two plates, and CD8 memory on one plate. The study deeply sequenced blood TCR repertoires of roughly five healthy adults to estimate repertoire size and the extent of clonotype sharing between individuals. Libraries were prepared and TCR repertoires were sequenced by different laboratories using diverse techniques, in order to increase sequencing depth and limit assay-specific biases. Leukapheresis yielded between about 0.9 and 8.9 billion PBMCs per donor. The paper as a whole reports these results and caveats: Sharing across a few donors was observed for about 5% of naive CD4, about 4% of naive CD8, about 2.5% of memory CD4, and around 0.42% of memory CD8 clonotypes. The small number of donors limited the genetic and exposure-history diversity represented. Sampling was restricted to blood, and TCR repertoires in tissue are likely to differ from TCR repertoires in blood. Clonotypes shared by all four sorted-subset donors showed higher generation probabilities than non-shared clonotypes. Even with the large sequencing depth, rarefaction of the sorted-subset datasets indicated that sequencing was incomplete. Naive subsets generally had larger estimated clonotype richness than memory subsets. Pairwise subsampling led to the expectation that sequencing depth would affect the degree of clonotype sharing among donors.

TCR CDR3 regions were amplified from genomic DNA by multiplex PCR using the deep immunoSEQ assay. For each cell subset, the extracted genomic DNA was distributed evenly across all wells of several immunoSEQ 96-well plates, and each plate served as one replicate. For sorted subsets, each replicate PCR was loaded with about 200 ng genomic DNA, equivalent to about 30,000 T cell genomes. The purified libraries were quantified using a Qubit 3.0 fluorometer, sized with a Bioanalyzer 2100, and then quantified again using the KAPA Library Quantification kit. Every immunoSEQ 96-well plate was sequenced on a separate single-read 150-cycle Illumina NextSeq 550 flow cell. On the authors' methods: Because the immunoSEQ output included only junctional sequences and no quality scores, the filtering could not be the same as the filtering used for full-length reads. Sequences were annotated with PyIR, a Python wrapper for IgBLAST v1.9, using IMGT germline references to assign V/J genes and CDR3. Any read was removed if the V/J assignment was weak (E-value above 1e-6), the CDR3 was missing, or the read contained stop codons, out-of-frame junctions, or ambiguous translated residues. A V3J clonotype was defined by an identical inferred V gene, J gene, and CDR3 amino acid sequence. Percentage overlap between repertoires was computed as shared unique clonotypes divided by the size of the smaller repertoire. Repertoire richness was assessed with RTK rarefaction, the Chao1 estimator, and Recon v2.1 estimates of unobserved clonotypes. Generation probabilities were computed with OLGA for all TCRbeta clonotypes obtained by the gDNA method from several donors. Sourced from immuneACCESS, this table was stored by TCRdb with only in-frame sequences that have V and J called. A share of the clones is absent; for the studies checked, an unresolved V gene accounts for under half, and the remainder has no known explanation. V and J calls and clone size are those listed in that table; D and trimming were worked out from the DNA. The sample yields under 2,500,000 clones; approximately 94% were counted once. About 0.13% of the sample goes to the ten largest clones.

The donors were healthy, HIV-negative adults who had no recently reported acute infections or vaccinations. Only Caucasian adults living in Nashville, Tennessee, USA were represented among the donors. CD4+ T cells were enriched by magnetic negative selection; naive cells were then positively selected on CD45RA, and the negative fraction formed the memory subset. After blood collection by leukapheresis, PBMCs were isolated using Ficoll-Histopaque density gradient centrifugation and then cryopreserved in the vapor phase of liquid nitrogen. Analytical flow cytometry was used to check the purity and quantity of each magnetically sorted T cell population. Genomic DNA was isolated from every sorted fraction and measured by UV absorbance on a Nanodrop 2000c.

The sequence was obtained from a man aged 18 to 29 in good health. The V and J segments used are TRBV5-1 and TRBJ2-4; 7 central bases correspond to TRBD1. Sequencing was performed on naive CD4+ T cells sorted from blood. The cell subset or site label on this specimen signifies: CD45RA+ positively selected. The encoded CDR3 is CASSLGSLGTEPLF. The nucleotide sequence is TGCGCCAGCAGCTTGGGGTCGCTCGGGACAGAGCCCCTCTTC.